This record concerns one T cell receptor (beta chain) sequence. The record originates from a study of blood T cell repertoires in COVID-19. Study information: Sample material is recorded as cDNA or gDNA derived from T cells, B-cell-depleted T cells, or PBMCs.

The Seattle patients, enrolled during active infection, were followed longitudinally. Sequencing used immunoSEQ multiplex PCR; TCRdb keeps in-frame clones, though not all of them. The table shows about 200,000 clones, with approximately 78% occurring only once. Looked up from germline, CDR1 is GTSNPN and CDR2 is SVGIG (reference sequence). Trimming took off 2 bases at V and 6 bases at J, with 14 bases between the two ends. The CDR3 extends over 14 amino acids. The chain recombines TRBV30 with TRBJ1-5; D possibly corresponds to TRBD1 (6 bases). The source is a woman older than 75 with COVID-19, enrolled during active disease. The sequencing input was peripheral blood. The CDR3 coding sequence is TGTGCCTGGAGTCGGGACACCTTGGGTCAGCCCCAGCATTTT. It specifies CAWSRDTLGQPQHF. Full variable domain (outside the CDR3, taken from reference TRBV30 and TRBJ1-5): SQTIHQWPATLVQPVGSPLSLECTVEGTSNPNLYWYRQAAGRGLQLLFYSVGIGQISSEVPQNLSASRPQDRQFILSSKKLLLSDSGFYLCAWSRDTLGQPQHFGDGTRLSIL.